This TCR beta chain derives from a study of cytotoxic CD8 clonotypes in ibrutinib-treated CLL. Assay: immunoSEQ multiplex PCR; the TCRdb copy retains only in-frame clones and omits some. The sample has about 200,000 clones; roughly 73% are singletons. V lost 5 bases and J 1 base, leaving 11 bases between the germline ends. The germline V gene encodes CDR1 PRHDT and CDR2 FYEKMQ (reference sequence). CDR3 length equals 14 residues. Findings and limits, study-wide: Public clonotypes were uncommon and contracted or stayed stable on treatment.

As regards this clone: Its antigen is still unknown.

The sequence came from a human donor with chronic lymphocytic leukemia. The starting material was PBMCs, obtained after 12 months of ibrutinib treatment. The chain is built from TRBV13 and TRBJ1-1; D remains ambiguous. Here the CDR3 reads CASSQRPRNTEAFF. In DNA, the CDR3 is TGTGCCAGCAGCCAAAGACCCCGGAACACTGAAGCTTTCTTT.